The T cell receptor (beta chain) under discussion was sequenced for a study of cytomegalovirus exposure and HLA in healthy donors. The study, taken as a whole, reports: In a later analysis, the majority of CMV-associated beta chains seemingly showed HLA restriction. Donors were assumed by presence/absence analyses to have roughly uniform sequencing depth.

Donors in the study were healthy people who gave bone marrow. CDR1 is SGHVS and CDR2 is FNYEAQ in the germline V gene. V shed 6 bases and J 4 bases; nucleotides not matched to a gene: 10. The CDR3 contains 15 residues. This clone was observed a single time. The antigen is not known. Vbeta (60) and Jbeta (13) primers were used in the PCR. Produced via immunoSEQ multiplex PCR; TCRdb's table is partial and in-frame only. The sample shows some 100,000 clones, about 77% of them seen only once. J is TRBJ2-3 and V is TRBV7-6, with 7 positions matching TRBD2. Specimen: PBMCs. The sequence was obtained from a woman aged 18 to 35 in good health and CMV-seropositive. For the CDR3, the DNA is TGTGCCAGCAGTCGAGTTCTAGCGGTTTCAGATACGCAGTATTTT. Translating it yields CASSRVLAVSDTQYF.